This T cell receptor (beta chain) was obtained from a study of vaccination and CD4 T cells after COVID-19. Study-level background: Two of the convalescents were Hispanic, and convalescents were six males and four females.

With the Oncomine TCR Beta short-read assay, DNA from cultured CD4+ T cells was sequenced. TCRdb called the PCR reads again in MiXCR, with one record for every CDR3 protein. The data contain more than 10,000 distinct CDR3 sequences, around a third of them singletons. This CDR3 region has 14 residues. Germline CDR1 is MNHNS and CDR2 is SASEGT. With 7 bases removed from V and 0 bases from J, the gap between germline ends came to 12 bases. This clonotype has more than one count but fewer than ten. Antigen specificity is unknown. Treatment specified: roughly 10-day PBMC culture with coronavirus spike peptide pools or control peptides (ViraFEST assay).

This receptor was obtained from a human donor who had recovered from COVID-19. Sample: CD4+ T cells from blood, cultured in vitro, taken after SARS-CoV-2 vaccination. This rearrangement joins TRBV6-1 to TRBJ1-1, with D possibly matching TRBD1 (6 bases). The CDR3 DNA follows: TGTGCCAGCAAAATCCAGGGGATGAACACTGAAGCTTTCTTT. It yields the protein CASKIQGMNTEAFF.